This entry lists 26 T cell receptor beta chains sequenced from one sample in a study of blood T cell repertoires in COVID-19. Sequencing was performed with immunoSEQ multiplex PCR; in TCRdb, only in-frame clones are kept and a portion is missing. The sample lists around 120,000 clones, approximately 71% occurring once. The sequenced sample was peripheral blood. The receptors come from a woman in her 70s with acute or convalescent COVID-19.

This rearrangement joins TRBV6-5 to TRBJ2-7; possibly TRBD2 for D (6 bases). CDR1 MNHEY and CDR2 SVGAGI come from the germline V gene. V gave up 7 bases and J gave up 3 bases, with 10 bases separating them. CDR3 length equals 12 residues. The CDR3 here is CASKEGIYEQYF. The CDR3 DNA follows: TGTGCCAGCAAGGAGGGGATCTACGAGCAGTACTTC.

V usage is TRBV28 and J usage is TRBJ2-5, with 10 bases matching TRBD1. The junction had 9 bases not matched to a gene; V was cut back by 4 bases and J by 7 bases. The CDR3 runs to 15 residues. Germline V gene lookup returns CDR1 MDHEN and CDR2 SYDVKM. The CDR3 here is CASSSPGQGSRTQYF. DNA for the CDR3: TGTGCCAGCAGTTCACCGGGACAGGGGTCGCGGACCCAGTACTTC.

The gene calls are TRBV10-3 and TRBJ1-6; 8 bases fit TRBD1. This CDR3 comprises 17 residues. Germline V gives CDR1 ENHRY, CDR2 SYGVKD. Losses at the gene ends were 6 bases for V and 4 bases for J; bases not matched to a gene: 11. The CDR3 coding sequence is TGTGCCATCAGCGAGCGACAGGGGAATTTTTATAATTCACCCCTCCACTTT. Residues: CAISERQGNFYNSPLHF.

This clone was seen only a few times. The chain couples TRBV6-1 to TRBJ1-1, with 8 positions matching TRBD1. This CDR3 has 15 residues. Unmatched junction bases numbered 8, after V lost 2 bases and J lost 6 bases. Germline loops: CDR1 MNHNS, CDR2 SASEGT. DNA for the CDR3: TGTGCCAGCAGTGAATTGCAGGGGGCTTTTTCTGAAGCTTTCTTT. This sequence encodes CASSELQGAFSEAFF.

This chain joins TRBV16 and TRBJ1-5; D possibly corresponds to TRBD1 (5 bases). V lost 4 bases and J lost 6, with 13 bases in between. This CDR3 spans 14 amino acids. Germline CDR1 and CDR2: KGHSY and FQNENV. This CDR3 reads CASSLTTGSQPQHF. Here the CDR3 DNA reads TGTGCCAGCAGCCTAACAACAGGTTCTCAGCCCCAGCATTTT.

This chain links TRBV19 with TRBJ1-2; D gene ambiguous. V lost 1 base, J lost 1 base, and 7 bases lay in between. The V gene's germline CDR1 is LNHDA and CDR2 SQIVND (reference sequence). The CDR3 spans 14 residues. CDR3 DNA sequence: TGTGCCAGTAGTATAGGGGAGATTAACTATGGCTACACCTTC. This sequence encodes CASSIGEINYGYTF.

This clone showed up just a few times. This rearrangement joins TRBV28 to TRBJ1-1; the match to TRBD1 covers 7 bases. CDR1 is MDHEN and CDR2 is SYDVKM in the germline V gene. V shed 6 bases and J 3 bases; nucleotides not matched to a gene: 7. The CDR3 has 14 amino acids. The CDR3 reads CASRLPGQYTEAFF. DNA for the CDR3: TGTGCCAGCAGGCTACCGGGACAGTACACTGAAGCTTTCTTT.

The genes are TRBV4-3 and TRBJ2-7, with D uncertain. There are 13 residues in the CDR3. Looked up from germline, CDR1 is LGHNA and CDR2 is YSLEER. V was trimmed by 0 bases and J by 4 bases, leaving 7 bases between them. The CDR3 bases are TGCGCCAGCAGCCAAGACTTCGGTTACGAGCAGTACTTC. Translating it yields CASSQDFGYEQYF.

In DNA form, the CDR3 reads TGTGCCAGCAGCCTGGTTAGCGGGGGCCTCTACAATGAGCAGTTCTTC. It is translated as CASSLVSGGLYNEQFF. The chain uses TRBV14 and TRBJ2-1, with 9 bases identical to TRBD2. CDR1 is SGHDN and CDR2 is FVKESK in the germline V gene. The CDR3 spans 16 residues. V lost 4 bases, J lost 3 bases, and 7 bases stayed unmatched.

The chain is built from TRBV4-1 and TRBJ2-5, with D perhaps TRBD1 (5 bases). This CDR3 comprises 15 residues. V shed 1 base and J shed 10 bases, with 19 bases lying between them. CDR1 is MGHRA, CDR2 YSYEKL, per germline. This chain's CDR3 is CASSQVRDSASHQYF. The CDR3 DNA sequence: TGCGCCAGCAGCCAAGTCCGAGACAGTGCCTCTCACCAGTACTTC.

This clone was found once. J is TRBJ2-1 and V is TRBV21-1; the DNA was not compared with TRBD1, the D call given in the table. TRBV21-1 has pseudogene status. The CDR3 is made up of 17 amino acids. The CDR3 sequence: CASSPSSRTGPYNEQFF. DNA for the CDR3: TGTGCCAGCAGCCCTTCATCCCGGACAGGGCCCTACAATGAGCAGTTCTTC.

The chain carries TRBV15 and TRBJ2-7; D might be TRBD1 (5 bases). This CDR3 comprises 15 residues. V lost 0 bases and J 5 bases, leaving 14 bases between the germline ends. Germline assignment: CDR1 LNHNV and CDR2 YYDKDF (reference sequence). The CDR3 region has the DNA TGTGCCACCAGCAGAGATCTGGCAGGGCAACACGAGCAGTACTTC. This gives the protein CATSRDLAGQHEQYF.

V is TRBV11-2 and J is TRBJ2-1; 9 nucleotides line up with TRBD2. The V and J ends lost 3 bases and 2 bases, in that order; junction bases with no gene match: 5. Germline CDR1 and CDR2: SGHAT and FQNNGV. The CDR3 is 16 residues long. CDR3 nucleotide sequence: TGTGCCAGCAGCTTGGGCGGGGGGGGAGCCTACAATGAGCAGTTCTTC. Its protein is CASSLGGGGAYNEQFF.

The chain employs TRBV5-1 and TRBJ1-3; 7 bases line up with TRBD1. There are 15 residues in the CDR3. Germline assignment: CDR1 SGHRS and CDR2 YFSETQ. The ends lost 4 bases at V and 4 bases at J; junction bases unmatched: 8. CDR3 sequence reads: CASSGSGGYGNTIYF. The CDR3 DNA sequence: TGCGCCAGCAGCGGTTCAGGGGGATACGGAAACACCATATATTTT.

The chain carries TRBV5-1 and TRBJ2-5; 7 positions match TRBD1. This CDR3 spans 14 amino acids. In germline, CDR1 is SGHRS, CDR2 YFSETQ. J lost 3 bases, V lost 7 bases, and 9 bases had no gene match. As DNA, the CDR3 is TGCGCCAGCCGCCGACGTGGGACAGAAGAGACCCAGTACTTC. Protein: CASRRRGTEETQYF.

The V and J genes are TRBV18 and TRBJ1-4; the D is unclear. The CDR3 is 12 amino acids. The germline CDR1 and CDR2 sequences are KGHSH and LQKENI. V was clipped by 3 bases and J by 6 bases, with 5 bases between them. CDR3 DNA sequence: TGTGCCAGCTCACCGACATATGAAAAACTGTTTTTT. As protein: CASSPTYEKLFF.

The chain is built from TRBV28 and TRBJ1-1, with 9 positions matching TRBD1. This CDR3 spans 13 amino acids. With V trimmed by 8 bases and J by 0 bases, 1 base remained unmatched. Looked up from germline, CDR1 is MDHEN and CDR2 is SYDVKM. CDR3 in amino acids: CASGQGMNTEAFF. The CDR3 coding sequence is TGTGCCAGCGGACAGGGGATGAACACTGAAGCTTTCTTT.

This clone was counted a single time. J is TRBJ1-5 and V is TRBV6-2 or TRBV6-3, with TRBD1 identical over 10 bases. The CDR3 totals 18 residues. CDR1 and CDR2 (germline): MNHEY, SVGEGT. J lost 2 bases, V lost 1 base, and 8 bases had no gene match. The CDR3 bases are TGTGCCAGCAGTTACTTCTCTGGGGACAGGGGAGGCAATCAGCCCCAGCATTTT. Protein product: CASSYFSGDRGGNQPQHF.

This chain links TRBV5-1 with TRBJ2-7, with D possibly TRBD1 on 5 matching bases. CDR3 length: 12 residues. Per the germline V gene, CDR1 is SGHRS and CDR2 is YFSETQ. V shed 3 bases and J shed 4 bases, with 8 bases lying between them. The CDR3: CASSSQGYEQYF. The CDR3 nucleotides read TGCGCCAGCAGCTCGCAGGGTTACGAGCAGTACTTC.

The rearrangement uses TRBV11-2 and TRBJ2-5; D is possibly TRBD2 (6 bases). Trimming took off 5 bases at V and 5 bases at J, with 15 bases between the two ends. The CDR3 consists of 14 residues. CDR1 and CDR2 (germline): SGHAT, FQNNGV. CDR3 sequence reads: CASSLGTQGETQYF. The CDR3 nucleotides read TGTGCCAGCAGCCTCGGGACTCAAGGGGAGACCCAGTACTTC. Combining the CDR3 with reference TRBV11-2 and TRBJ2-5 gives the whole variable domain EAGVAQSPRYKIIEKRQSVAFWCNPISGHATLYWYQQILGQGPKLLIQFQNNGVVDDSQLPKDRFSAERLKGVDSTLKIQPAKLEDSAVYLCASSLGTQGETQYFGPGTRLLVL.

This rearrangement joins TRBV21-1 to TRBJ2-3; TRBD1 is taken as the D call from the table, unchecked against the DNA. TRBV21-1 corresponds to a pseudogene. The CDR3 is made up of 18 amino acids. In nucleotides, the CDR3 is TGTGCCAGCAGCAAGGATTCCGGGACAGGGAGTTGCACAGATACGCAGTATTTT. As protein: CASSKDSGTGSCTDTQYF.

This clone was seen once. The chain uses TRBV5-1 and TRBJ2-7; 12 bases agree with TRBD2. The J segment lost 3 bases and the V segment lost 0 bases, leaving 4 bases of the junction unmatched. Germline CDR1 is SGHRS and CDR2 is YFSETQ. The CDR3 is 16 residues long. The CDR3 loop reads CASSLGLAGDIYEQYF. CDR3 sequence (DNA): TGCGCCAGCAGCTTGGGACTAGCGGGAGACATCTACGAGCAGTACTTC.

V usage is TRBV19 and J usage is TRBJ1-5, with TRBD1 identical over 7 bases. With 6 bases clipped from V and 3 bases from J, the junction kept 8 bases outside the gene matches. The CDR3 sequence is 15 residues long. In germline, CDR1 is LNHDA, CDR2 SQIVND (reference sequence). CDR3 in amino acids: CASSPDRAHNQPQHF. CDR3 nucleotide sequence: TGTGCCAGTAGCCCAGACAGGGCACACAATCAGCCCCAGCATTTT. The complete variable domain, with remaining parts taken from reference TRBV19 and TRBJ1-5, reads DGGITQSPKYLFRKEGQNVTLSCEQNLNHDAMYWYRQDPGQGLRLIYYSQIVNDFQKGDIAEGYSVSREKKESFPLTVTSAQKNPTAFYLCASSPDRAHNQPQHFGDGTRLSIL.

This clone has more than one count but fewer than ten. The V and J genes are TRBV20-1 and TRBJ1-2; D unresolved. V was shortened by 3 bases and J by 7 bases, with 15 bases between the two germline ends. The CDR3 runs 13 residues. Germline V gene sequence: CDR1 DFQATT, CDR2 SNEGSKA (reference sequence). The CDR3 coding sequence is TGCAGTGCTAGTTGGCAGGAGGCTGGTGGCTACACCTTC. Its protein is CSASWQEAGGYTF.

The chain couples TRBV29-1 to TRBJ1-2; D not resolved. The germline V and J ends were trimmed by 4 bases and 3 bases, with 6 bases remaining between them. CDR3 length: 11 amino acids. Germline assignment: CDR1 SQVTM and CDR2 ANQGSEA. CDR3 DNA sequence: TGCAGCGTTGGAGACTACTATGGCTACACCTTC. Protein product: CSVGDYYGYTF.

In this sample, this clone turned up a few times. The chain is built from TRBV19 and TRBJ1-1; 8 bases are a match to TRBD1. Trimming cost V 3 bases and J 5 bases; bases outside gene matches: 5. CDR3 size: 14 residues. Germline values: CDR1 LNHDA, CDR2 SQIVND (reference sequence). The CDR3 protein is CASSIPTGATEAFF. The DNA of the CDR3 is TGTGCCAGTAGTATTCCGACAGGGGCTACTGAAGCTTTCTTT. Using reference TRBV19 and TRBJ1-1 for the parts outside the CDR3, the full variable domain is DGGITQSPKYLFRKEGQNVTLSCEQNLNHDAMYWYRQDPGQGLRLIYYSQIVNDFQKGDIAEGYSVSREKKESFPLTVTSAQKNPTAFYLCASSIPTGATEAFFGQGTRLTVV.